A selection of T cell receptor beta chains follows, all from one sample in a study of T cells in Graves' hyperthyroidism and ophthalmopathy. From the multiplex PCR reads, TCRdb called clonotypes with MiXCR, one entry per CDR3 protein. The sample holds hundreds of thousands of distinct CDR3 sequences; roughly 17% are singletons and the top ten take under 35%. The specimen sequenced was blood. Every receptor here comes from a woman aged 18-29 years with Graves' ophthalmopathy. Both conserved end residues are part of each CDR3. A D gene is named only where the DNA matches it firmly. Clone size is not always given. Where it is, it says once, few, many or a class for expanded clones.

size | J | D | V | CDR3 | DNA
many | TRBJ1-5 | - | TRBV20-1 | CSASKGSNQPQHF | TGCAGTGCTAGCAAGGGGAGCAATCAGCCCCAGCATTTT
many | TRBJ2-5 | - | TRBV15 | CATSRDSGKETQYF | TGTGCCACCAGCAGAGATTCCGGGAAAGAGACCCAGTACTTC
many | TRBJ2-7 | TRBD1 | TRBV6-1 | CASSYRTGHSYEQYF | TGTGCCAGCAGTTACAGGACAGGCCACTCCTACGAGCAGTACTTC
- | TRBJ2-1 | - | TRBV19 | CASSIDQGRWNEQFF | TGTGCCAGTAGTATAGACCAGGGGCGTTGGAATGAGCAGTTCTTC
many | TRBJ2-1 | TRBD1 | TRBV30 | CAWSLRGREQFF | TGTGCCTGGAGTCTTAGGGGGCGTGAGCAGTTCTTC
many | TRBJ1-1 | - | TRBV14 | CASSQHLNTEAFF | TGTGCCAGCAGCCAACATTTGAACACTGAAGCTTTCTTT
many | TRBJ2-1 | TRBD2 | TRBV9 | CASSKGLASNEQFF | TGTGCCAGCAGCAAGGGACTAGCGAGTAATGAGCAGTTCTTC
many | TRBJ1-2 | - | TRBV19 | CASRNSYRYGYTF | TGTGCCAGTAGAAACAGCTACCGCTATGGCTACACCTTC
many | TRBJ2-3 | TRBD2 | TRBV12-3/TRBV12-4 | CASSFMTSGTDTQYF | TGTGCCAGCAGTTTTATGACTAGCGGGACAGATACGCAGTATTTT
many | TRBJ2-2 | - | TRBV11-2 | CASSFSSVGAGELFF | TGTGCCAGCAGCTTTTCCTCCGTGGGGGCCGGGGAGCTGTTTTTT
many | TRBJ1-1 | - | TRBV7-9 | CASSLGRRPAFF | TGTGCCAGCAGCTTAGGCCGGCGGCCGGCTTTCTTT
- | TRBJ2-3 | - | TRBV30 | CAWSTLRGDTQYF | TGTGCCTGGAGTACTCTACGTGGGGATACGCAGTATTTT
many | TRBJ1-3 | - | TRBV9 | CASSIEGSGNTIYF | TGTGCCAGCAGCATCGAAGGTTCAGGAAACACCATATATTTT
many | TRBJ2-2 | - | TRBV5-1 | CASSLVPRGETGELFF | TGCGCCAGCAGCTTGGTTCCCAGGGGGGAGACCGGGGAGCTGTTTTTT
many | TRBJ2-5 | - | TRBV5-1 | CASSSGTGRGETQYF | TGCGCCAGCAGCTCTGGGACGGGCCGGGGGGAGACCCAGTACTTC
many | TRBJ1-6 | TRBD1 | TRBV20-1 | CSARKWDRANNSPLHF | TGCAGTGCCAGAAAATGGGACAGGGCAAATAATTCACCCCTCCACTTT
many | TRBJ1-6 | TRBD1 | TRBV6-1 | CARFIWDRVRGDSPLHF | TGTGCCAGATTTATATGGGACAGGGTTCGGGGCGATTCACCCCTCCACTTT
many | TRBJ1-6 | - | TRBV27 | CASSLSAGPLRVSPLHF | TGTGCCAGCAGTTTGTCAGCGGGACCCCTGAGGGTTTCACCCCTCCACTTT
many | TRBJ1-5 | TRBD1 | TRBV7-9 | CASSSGGDQPQHF | TGTGCCAGCAGCTCAGGGGGCGATCAGCCCCAGCATTTT
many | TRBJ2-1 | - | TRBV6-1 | CASSFRTLPPYNEQFF | TGTGCCAGCAGCTTCAGGACTCTCCCACCCTACAATGAGCAGTTCTTC
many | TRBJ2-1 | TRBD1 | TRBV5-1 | CASSSGSTGGGNEQFF | TGCGCCAGCAGCTCCGGGTCAACAGGGGGTGGCAATGAGCAGTTCTTC
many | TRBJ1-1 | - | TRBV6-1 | CASRNRDLNTEAFF | TGTGCCAGCAGGAACCGGGACTTGAACACTGAAGCTTTCTTT
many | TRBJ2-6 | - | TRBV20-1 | CSARPNSGANVLTF | TGCAGTGCTAGACCGAACTCTGGGGCCAACGTCCTGACTTTC
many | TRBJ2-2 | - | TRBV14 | CASSHSRYTGELFF | TGTGCCAGCAGCCATTCTAGGTACACCGGGGAGCTGTTTTTT
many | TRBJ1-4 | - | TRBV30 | CAWSGLRTEKLFF | TGTGCCTGGAGTGGACTACGGACTGAAAAACTGTTTTTT
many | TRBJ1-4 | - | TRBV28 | CASSTRTEKLFF | TGTGCCAGCAGCACAAGGACGGAAAAACTGTTTTTT
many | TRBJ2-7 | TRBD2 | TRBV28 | CASSLGGIEQYF | TGTGCCAGCAGTTTGGGAGGGATCGAGCAGTACTTC
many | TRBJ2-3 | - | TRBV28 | CASSLPRDGTDTQYF | TGTGCCAGCAGTTTACCTCGTGATGGGACAGATACGCAGTATTTT
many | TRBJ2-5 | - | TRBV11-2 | CASSLNPGTTMETQYF | TGTGCCAGCAGCTTAAATCCTGGGACAACCATGGAGACCCAGTACTTC
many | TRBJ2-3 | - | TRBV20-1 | CSASRGIVTDTQYF | TGCAGTGCTAGTCGAGGGATAGTCACAGATACGCAGTATTTT
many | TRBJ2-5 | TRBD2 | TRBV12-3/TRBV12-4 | CASSLAGGRLETQYF | TGTGCCAGCAGTCTAGCGGGGGGTCGGTTGGAGACCCAGTACTTC
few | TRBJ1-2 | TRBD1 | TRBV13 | CASSSGQQRGYGYTF | TGTGCCAGCAGCTCGGGACAGCAAAGGGGCTATGGCTACACCTTC
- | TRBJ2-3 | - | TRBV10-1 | CASSDKAGPDTQYF | TGCGCCAGCAGTGATAAGGCGGGACCAGATACGCAGTATTTT
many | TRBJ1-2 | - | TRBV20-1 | CSAREFSGADGYTF | TGCAGTGCTAGAGAATTCTCAGGGGCGGATGGCTACACCTTC
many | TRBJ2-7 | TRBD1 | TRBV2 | CASRGQGNYEQYF | TGTGCCAGCAGGGGACAGGGGAATTACGAGCAGTACTTC
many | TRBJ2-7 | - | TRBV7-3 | CASSPGGNEQYF | TGTGCCAGCAGCCCTGGGGGGAACGAGCAGTACTTC
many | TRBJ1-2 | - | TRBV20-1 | CSARVGGYGYTF | TGCAGTGCTAGGGTCGGGGGCTATGGCTACACCTTC
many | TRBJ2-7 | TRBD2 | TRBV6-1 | CASSWTSGSHEQYF | TGTGCCAGCAGTTGGACTAGCGGGAGTCACGAGCAGTACTTC
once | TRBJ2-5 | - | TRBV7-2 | CASSPDPGSETQYF | TGTGCCAGCAGCCCCGACCCCGGGAGCGAGACCCAGTACTTC
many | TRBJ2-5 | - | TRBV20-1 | CSATWDLETQYF | TGCAGTGCTACCTGGGACCTAGAGACCCAGTACTTC
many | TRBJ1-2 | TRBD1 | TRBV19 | CASTSGQGNGYTF | TGTGCCAGTACCTCAGGACAGGGGAATGGCTACACCTTC
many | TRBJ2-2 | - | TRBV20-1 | CSARSPVSTGELFF | TGCAGTGCTAGATCCCCGGTTAGCACCGGGGAGCTGTTTTTT
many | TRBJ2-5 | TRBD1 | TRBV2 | CASSRQGAGETQYF | TGTGCCAGCAGTAGACAGGGGGCAGGGGAGACCCAGTACTTC
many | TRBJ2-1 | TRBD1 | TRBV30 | CAWSVHPRQGNLRNEQFF | TGTGCCTGGAGTGTACATCCCCGACAGGGTAATTTAAGGAATGAGCAGTTCTTC
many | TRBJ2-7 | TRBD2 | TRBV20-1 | CSARDLPTSGYSYEQYF | TGCAGTGCTAGAGACTTACCTACTAGCGGGTACTCCTACGAGCAGTACTTC
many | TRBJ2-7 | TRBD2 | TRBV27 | CASSLISGMGSYEQYF | TGTGCCAGCAGTCTCATTAGCGGGATGGGTTCCTACGAGCAGTACTTC
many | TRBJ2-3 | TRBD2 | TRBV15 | CATSLGLASSTDTQYF | TGTGCCACCAGCCTGGGACTAGCGTCTAGCACAGATACGCAGTATTTT
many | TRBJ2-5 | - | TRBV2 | CASRAEETQYF | TGTGCCAGCAGGGCAGAAGAGACCCAGTACTTC
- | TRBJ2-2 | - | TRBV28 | CAGSLRATSWGGELFF | TGTGCCGGCAGTTTACGCGCAACCTCGTGGGGCGGGGAGCTGTTTTTT
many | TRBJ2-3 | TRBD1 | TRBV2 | CASIRDRSTDTQYF | TGTGCCAGCATTAGGGACAGGTCTACAGATACGCAGTATTTT
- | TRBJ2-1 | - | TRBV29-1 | CSVFGYSYNEQFF | TGCAGCGTCTTTGGGTACTCCTACAATGAGCAGTTCTTC
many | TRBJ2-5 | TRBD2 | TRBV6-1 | CASSPRLAGGGETQYF | TGTGCCAGCAGCCCTCGGCTAGCGGGGGGGGGAGAGACCCAGTACTTC
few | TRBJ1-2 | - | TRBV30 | CAWSVRTGNYGYTF | TGTGCCTGGAGTGTACGAACAGGGAACTATGGCTACACCTTC
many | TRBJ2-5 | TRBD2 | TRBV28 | CASSFQGLAGPGETQYF | TGTGCCAGCAGTTTCCAGGGACTAGCGGGGCCCGGGGAGACCCAGTACTTC
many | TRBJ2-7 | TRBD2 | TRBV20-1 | CSALRTSGRPYEQYF | TGCAGTGCCCTTAGGACTAGCGGGAGGCCTTACGAGCAGTACTTC
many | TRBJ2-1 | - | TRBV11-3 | CASSSPGNTLGNEQFF | TGTGCCAGCAGCTCCCCGGGGAATACCCTCGGGAATGAGCAGTTCTTC